This T cell receptor beta chain was recovered during a study of shared clonotypes between healthy human individuals. About the research overall: Three plates were used per donor for CD4 naive, three for CD4 memory, two for CD8 naive and one for CD8 memory.

In the naive CD8 group, cells lacked CD45RO and were positively selected for CCR7, so terminally differentiated effector memory CD45RA+ cells were left out. A word on this clone: Its antigen is undetermined.

In the original workflow: With immunoSEQ giving junction-only sequences and no quality scores, filtering differed. Only in-frame clones appear in the TCRdb table, and some are missing; sequencing was by immunoSEQ multiplex PCR. The DNA was the basis for D and trimming; V, J and clone size are from that table. The data contain roughly 770,000 clones, 90% to 97% of them singletons. Study results and limitations: It was expected that sequencing depth would affect clonotype sharing among donors.

Sequencing was performed on naive CD8+ T cells sorted from blood. The receptor comes from a man aged 25-45 years in good health.

CDR3 in amino acids: CASSPRDRGSETQYF. The CDR3 nucleotides are TGTGCCAGCAGCCCTCGGGACCGTGGCTCGGAGACCCAGTACTTC. The chain couples TRBV7-8 to TRBJ2-5, with D perhaps matching TRBD1 or TRBD2 (5 bases each). Trimming took 5 bases from V and 5 from J, leaving 18 bases between them. The CDR3 length is 15 residues. In germline, CDR1 is SGHVS, CDR2 FQNEAQ.